Shown below are 2 T cell receptor beta chains from a single sample sequenced in a study of PD-1 blockade in classical Hodgkin lymphoma. The data were produced by immunoSEQ multiplex PCR, yet TCRdb's version contains in-frame clones alone and is incomplete. The sample shows approximately 30,000 clones, 60% to 85% of them seen only once. Brentuximab vedotin exposure varied among the patients, all of whom had relapsed after autologous stem cell transplantation. Using magnetic negative selection, the CD4+ T cells were separated out of thawed PBMCs. Sample: CD4+ T cells from blood, taken at baseline. These receptors were collected from a human donor with classical Hodgkin lymphoma.

J is TRBJ1-2 and V is TRBV19, with TRBD1 as a possible D gene (5 bases). Trimming took off 3 bases at V and 8 bases at J, with 7 bases between the two ends. Germline V gives CDR1 LNHDA, CDR2 SQIVND (reference sequence). CDR3 size: 11 residues. In nucleotides, the CDR3 is TGTGCCAGTAGTATGGGGCGCGGCTACACCTTC. It encodes CASSMGRGYTF.

This chain links TRBV28 with TRBJ1-3; no clear D gene. Germline CDR1 reads MDHEN; CDR2 reads SYDVKM. The CDR3 sequence is 13 residues long. Deletions cut 6 bases from V and 7 bases from J, with 13 bases between. The CDR3 is CASSQTFLNTIYF. CDR3 nucleotide sequence: TGTGCCAGCAGCCAGACTTTCCTGAACACCATATATTTT.